This TCR beta chain was identified during a study of CD8 T cells in ankylosing spondylitis. Study results and limitations: Peripheral blood held disease-linked clones only at relatively low frequency, and these were CD8+. A subset of motif variants has previously been described in the synovial fluid and blood of reactive arthritis. What seemed typical of ankylosing spondylitis blood was a TCR beta motif built from roughly 8 highly homologous variants.

At least ten counts were recorded for this clonotype. Its matching antigen is unknown. V lost 8 bases and J lost 8, with 10 bases in between. CDR1 is SEHNR, CDR2 FQNEAQ, per germline (reference sequence). The CDR3 runs 11 residues. Using quantitative 5'-RACE with molecular barcodes, the authors made TCR beta libraries. TCRdb reprocessed the 5' RACE reads with MiXCR, giving one entry per CDR3 protein. This sample has about 210,000 distinct CDR3 sequences; roughly 6.6% occur once, and the top ten carry about 14%. The chain combines TRBV7-9 with TRBJ2-1; no definite D call. This clonotype was obtained from a male donor with ankylosing spondylitis. Specimen: blood, either unsorted or a sorted T cell fraction (not recorded which). CDR3 DNA: TGTGCCAGCGGACCTTGGCATGAGCAGTTCTTC. This translates into CASGPWHEQFF.